The 30 T cell receptor beta chains reported below all come from one sample, sequenced in a study of blood T cell repertoires in COVID-19. Measured with immunoSEQ multiplex PCR; TCRdb has only the in-frame clones, and not every one. Of approximately 55,000 clones in the sample, 90% are singletons; the top ten hold 5.5% to 8%. Sequencing input: peripheral blood. Receptors originate from a man aged 40-49 years with acute or convalescent COVID-19.

The chain carries TRBV5-1 and TRBJ2-7; maybe TRBD1 (6 bases). There are 16 residues in the CDR3. V was cut by 4 bases and J by 4 bases, with 21 bases left in between. CDR1 is SGHRS and CDR2 is YFSETQ in the germline V gene. CDR3: CASSHSLGGGNYEQYF. CDR3 bases: TGCGCCAGCAGCCATAGTCTTGGGGGCGGAAATTACGAGCAGTACTTC. Using reference TRBV5-1 and TRBJ2-7 for the parts outside the CDR3, the full variable domain is KAGVTQTPRYLIKTRGQQVTLSCSPISGHRSVSWYQQTPGQGLQFLFEYFSETQRNKGNFPGRFSGRQFSNSRSEMNVSTLELGDSALYLCASSHSLGGGNYEQYFGPGTRLTVT.

The V and J genes are TRBV28 and TRBJ1-2; D may be TRBD1 (5 bases). This CDR3 spans 12 amino acids. The germline gives CDR1 MDHEN, CDR2 SYDVKM. V dropped 5 bases and J dropped 7 bases, with 11 bases sitting between them. CDR3 DNA sequence: TGTGCCAGCAGTACCAGGGTAGGTGGCTACACCTTC. As protein: CASSTRVGGYTF.

The chain uses TRBV7-8 and TRBJ1-6; 9 bases fit TRBD1. The CDR3 length is 17 residues. The J segment lost 8 bases and the V segment lost 4 bases, leaving 12 bases of the junction unmatched. The germline V gene has CDR1 SGHVS and CDR2 FQNEAQ. CDR3 region: CASSSLRDRDLYSPLHF. The CDR3 nucleotides are TGTGCCAGCAGCTCCCTACGGGACAGGGATCTGTATTCACCCCTCCACTTT.

The V and J genes are TRBV7-8 and TRBJ1-3; D is ambiguous. Per the germline V gene, CDR1 is SGHVS and CDR2 is FQNEAQ. V was trimmed by 6 bases and J by 5 bases, leaving 11 bases between them. The CDR3 has 13 amino acids. CDR3 nucleotides: TGTGCCAGCAGTCAGACACGGAGAAACACCATATATTTT. Translation gives CASSQTRRNTIYF.

The chain couples TRBV12-3 or TRBV12-4 to TRBJ2-1, with D perhaps matching TRBD2 (5 bases). The CDR3 runs 10 residues. V was trimmed by 7 bases and J by 10 bases, leaving 8 bases between them. CDR3 region: CASKRREQFF. As DNA, the CDR3 is TGTGCCAGCAAGCGGAGGGAGCAGTTCTTC.

This chain uses TRBV3-1 (or the pseudogene TRBV3-2) with TRBJ1-1, with D perhaps matching TRBD1 (5 bases). Germline CDR1 and CDR2: LGHDT and YNNKEL (reference sequence). V was clipped by 0 bases and J by 0 bases, with 17 bases between them. This CDR3 has 18 residues. The DNA for the CDR3 is TGTGCCAGCAGCCAAGATAGTACGTGGGAGGGGATGAACACTGAAGCTTTCTTT. This encodes CASSQDSTWEGMNTEAFF.

This rearrangement joins TRBV28 to TRBJ1-5; 7 bases match TRBD1. This CDR3 region has 16 residues. Germline V gene sequence: CDR1 MDHEN, CDR2 SYDVKM. After removal of 6 bases from V and 3 bases from J, the junction contained 11 bases not matched to a gene. The CDR3: CASRLRTTGDNQPQHF. DNA for the CDR3: TGTGCCAGCAGACTGCGGACCACAGGGGACAATCAGCCCCAGCATTTT.

The V call is TRBV6-5, the J call TRBJ2-7; D perhaps matches TRBD2 (5 bases). This CDR3 contains 14 residues. From germline, CDR1 is MNHEY and CDR2 SVGAGI. Between the trimmed V and J ends, which lost 2 bases and 0 bases, there was a span of 8 bases. CDR3 DNA: TGTGCCAGCAGTTACGCGAGGGTCTCCTACGAGCAGTACTTC. It translates to CASSYARVSYEQYF.

The chain is built from TRBV6-6 and TRBJ2-7, with 9 nucleotides matching TRBD1. Germline CDR1 and CDR2: MNHNY and SVGAGI (reference sequence). The junction had 3 bases not matched to a gene; V was cut back by 6 bases and J by 3 bases. CDR3 size: 13 residues. The CDR3 DNA sequence: TGTGCCAGCAGGGACAGGGGATTCTACGAGCAGTACTTC. It is translated as CASRDRGFYEQYF.

The chain employs TRBV5-1 and TRBJ2-3, with 10 bases that match TRBD2. The CDR3 consists of 16 residues. The ends lost 4 bases at V and 1 base at J; junction bases unmatched: 6. CDR1 is SGHRS and CDR2 is YFSETQ in the germline V gene. CDR3 sequence (DNA): TGCGCCAGCAGCATCCTAGCGGGAGTGGGCACAGATACGCAGTATTTT. It codes for CASSILAGVGTDTQYF. Looking up the rest from reference TRBV5-1 and TRBJ2-3 gives the full variable domain: KAGVTQTPRYLIKTRGQQVTLSCSPISGHRSVSWYQQTPGQGLQFLFEYFSETQRNKGNFPGRFSGRQFSNSRSEMNVSTLELGDSALYLCASSILAGVGTDTQYFGPGTRLTVL.

This clone was counted only a few times. This sequence joins TRBV28 and TRBJ1-2; no reliable D call. V was shortened by 2 bases and J by 1 base, with 8 bases between the two germline ends. The germline V gene has CDR1 MDHEN and CDR2 SYDVKM. The CDR3 loop spans 14 amino acids. Written as DNA, the CDR3 is TGTGCCAGCAGTTTAGGGCAGTATAACTATGGCTACACCTTC. It codes for CASSLGQYNYGYTF.

The V gene is TRBV27, the J gene TRBJ2-1; 9 nucleotides line up with TRBD2. Germline lookup yields CDR1 MNHEY and CDR2 SMNVEV (reference sequence). Trimming removed 5 bases from V and 8 bases from J; junction bases left unmatched: 10. The CDR3 contains 15 residues. CDR3 sequence reads: CASSIVAGVWDEQFF. The CDR3 DNA reads as TGTGCCAGCAGTATAGTAGCGGGAGTATGGGATGAGCAGTTCTTC.

CDR3 in DNA: TGTGCCTGGAGTCGCCCCGGGACAGAAGCTTTCTTT. Translated: CAWSRPGTEAFF. The chain has TRBV30 and TRBJ1-1; TRBD1 might be the D (6 bases). This CDR3 comprises 12 residues. Trimming shortened V by 2 bases and J by 8 bases, and 12 bases separated the two germline ends. Germline CDR1 is GTSNPN and CDR2 is SVGIG (reference sequence).

J is TRBJ2-3 and V is TRBV9; D perhaps matches TRBD2 (6 bases). This CDR3 region has 16 residues. Germline V lookup: CDR1 SGDLS, CDR2 YYNGEE. With 3 bases removed from V and 0 bases from J, the gap between germline ends came to 14 bases. CDR3 DNA: TGTGCCAGCAGCGCCCCTTCGGGAGCTAGCACAGATACGCAGTATTTT. This codes for CASSAPSGASTDTQYF. Looking up the rest from reference TRBV9 and TRBJ2-3 gives the full variable domain: DSGVTQTPKHLITATGQRVTLRCSPRSGDLSVYWYQQSLDQGLQFLIQYYNGEERAKGNILERFSAQQFPDLHSELNLSSLELGDSALYFCASSAPSGASTDTQYFGPGTRLTVL.

J is TRBJ2-1 and V is TRBV7-9; D gene uncertain. The CDR3 is 14 amino acids. Germline values: CDR1 SEHNR, CDR2 FQNEAQ (reference sequence). Trimming took off 4 bases at V and 0 bases at J, with 7 bases between the two ends. The CDR3 DNA follows: TGTGCCAGCAGCTCCGGCGGCTCCTACAATGAGCAGTTCTTC. Translating it yields CASSSGGSYNEQFF.

The chain employs TRBV6-1 and TRBJ1-4, with no clear D. Per germline, CDR1 MNHNS and CDR2 SASEGT. This CDR3 has 16 amino acids. Deletions cut 0 bases from V and 2 bases from J, with 10 bases between. The CDR3 nucleotides are TGTGCCAGCAGTGAAGCCGGGGTTACGACTAATGAAAAACTGTTTTTT. Encoded protein: CASSEAGVTTNEKLFF.

This clone appeared once. This chain uses TRBV7-7 with TRBJ2-3, with TRBD2 identical over 14 bases. The germline gives CDR1 SSHAT, CDR2 FNYEAQ (reference sequence). The CDR3 loop spans 16 amino acids. With V trimmed by 5 bases and J by 5 bases, 6 bases remained unmatched. In DNA form, the CDR3 reads TGTGCCAGCAGCCCCCGACTAGCGGGAGGGTTAGATACGCAGTATTTT. Its protein product is CASSPRLAGGLDTQYF. The whole variable domain, filled in from reference TRBV7-7 and TRBJ2-3, reads GAGVSQSPRYKVTKRGQDVTLRCDPISSHATLYWYQQALGQGPEFLTYFNYEAQPDKSGLPSDRFSAERPEGSISTLTIQRTEQRDSAMYRCASSPRLAGGLDTQYFGPGTRLTVL.

This chain uses TRBV19 with TRBJ1-1; D not resolved. With 7 bases removed from V and 1 base from J, the gap between germline ends came to 16 bases. This CDR3 comprises 15 residues. The V gene's germline CDR1 is LNHDA and CDR2 SQIVND (reference sequence). The CDR3, as DNA: TGTGCCAGTACCCCTCCGGGGTCTCAGAACACTGAAGCTTTCTTT. It specifies CASTPPGSQNTEAFF.

Concerning this clone: An end of the junction differs from the germline gene, which may be a read error. This chain connects TRBV7-6 to TRBJ1-3; 7 bases agree with TRBD1. The germline V gene encodes CDR1 SGHVS and CDR2 FNYEAQ. This CDR3 comprises 15 residues. The CDR3 DNA is TGTGCCAGCACCTTAGGCGGGACAGCTGGAAACACCATATATTTT. Protein product: CASTLGGTAGNTIYF.

This sequence joins TRBV7-2 and TRBJ2-1; the match to TRBD1 covers 9 bases. J was trimmed by 8 bases and V by 3 bases; bases with no gene match: 8. Germline V gene data show CDR1 as SGHTA and CDR2 as FQGNSA. The length of the CDR3 is 15 residues. The CDR3 region is CASSLRQGVADEQFF. CDR3 sequence (DNA): TGTGCCAGCAGCTTGAGACAGGGGGTCGCGGATGAGCAGTTCTTC.

This sequence joins TRBV2 and TRBJ2-7; 9 bases are a match to TRBD1. The V and J ends lost 6 bases and 5 bases, in that order; junction bases with no gene match: 11. This CDR3 is built from 15 residues. In germline, CDR1 is SNHLY, CDR2 FYNNEI. The chain's CDR3 is CASSVQAGTGHEQYF. The CDR3, as DNA: TGTGCCAGCAGCGTCCAGGCCGGGACAGGGCACGAGCAGTACTTC.

The chain joins TRBV6-1 to TRBJ2-2; the D gene is possibly TRBD1 (6 bases). The germline CDR1 and CDR2 sequences are MNHNS and SASEGT. V was cut by 5 bases and J by 2 bases, with 9 bases left in between. There are 14 residues in the CDR3. The CDR3 here is CASSRQANTGELFF. The CDR3 DNA is TGTGCCAGCAGTAGACAGGCAAACACCGGGGAGCTGTTTTTT.

V is TRBV7-8 and J is TRBJ2-7; 8 bases match TRBD2. Germline V CDR1 and CDR2: SGHVS, FQNEAQ. The CDR3 runs 15 residues. Trimming took 5 bases from V and 6 from J; bases not matched to a gene: 12. CDR3 nucleotides: TGTGCCAGCAGCCCGTTAGCGGGGCCCGGGGGCGAGCAGTACTTC. Translating it yields CASSPLAGPGGEQYF.

V usage is TRBV3-1 (or the pseudogene TRBV3-2) and J usage is TRBJ2-1; D is unclear. The CDR3 covers 13 residues. Trimming removed 2 bases at V and 5 bases at J, with 7 bases between. The germline V gene has CDR1 LGHDT and CDR2 YNNKEL (reference sequence). The DNA for the CDR3 is TGTGCCAGCAGCCAATGGCAGAACAATGAGCAGTTCTTC. Protein sequence: CASSQWQNNEQFF.

The rearrangement joins TRBV6-5 to TRBJ1-1; D is uncertain. The CDR3 spans 11 residues. The ends were cut back, 6 bases at V and 1 base at J, with 3 bases in the middle. From germline, CDR1 is MNHEY and CDR2 SVGAGI. The CDR3 nucleotides read TGTGCCAGCAGAGCGAACACTGAAGCTTTCTTT. Its translation is CASRANTEAFF.

V and J are TRBV4-2 and TRBJ1-1, with 7 bases fitting TRBD1. This CDR3 has 14 residues. Per the germline V gene, CDR1 is LGHNA and CDR2 is YNFKEQ. The ends lost 1 base at V and 7 bases at J; junction bases unmatched: 6. CDR3 nucleotide sequence: TGTGCCAGCAGCCAAGGAGGACAGGACTTTGAAGCTTTCTTT. It is translated as CASSQGGQDFEAFF.

The chain carries TRBV9 and TRBJ2-1, with 7 bases that match TRBD2. The CDR3 is made up of 14 amino acids. With V trimmed by 0 bases and J by 7 bases, 4 bases remained unmatched. Germline V gene data show CDR1 as SGDLS and CDR2 as YYNGEE. The CDR3 spells CASSVDGGSNEQFF. The DNA for the CDR3 is TGTGCCAGCAGCGTAGACGGCGGGAGTAATGAGCAGTTCTTC. Complete variable domain (other parts from reference TRBV9 and TRBJ2-1): DSGVTQTPKHLITATGQRVTLRCSPRSGDLSVYWYQQSLDQGLQFLIQYYNGEERAKGNILERFSAQQFPDLHSELNLSSLELGDSALYFCASSVDGGSNEQFFGPGTRLTVL.

The chain employs TRBV7-9 and TRBJ1-6, with 8 bases matching TRBD1. The germline CDR1 and CDR2 sequences are SEHNR and FQNEAQ (reference sequence). With 10 bases clipped from V and 2 bases from J, the junction kept 13 bases outside the gene matches. The CDR3 extends over 17 amino acids. The CDR3: CAIPRDRGGTYNSPLHF. DNA for the CDR3: TGTGCCATCCCCCGTGACAGGGGAGGGACCTATAATTCACCCCTCCACTTT.

This chain connects TRBV7-9 to TRBJ2-1; 7 nucleotides line up with TRBD2. Germline V lookup: CDR1 SEHNR, CDR2 FQNEAQ (reference sequence). The V and J ends lost 0 bases and 7 bases, in that order; junction bases with no gene match: 0. CDR3 length equals 13 residues. This CDR3 reads CASSLASGNEQFF. CDR3 DNA: TGTGCCAGCAGCTTAGCTAGCGGGAATGAGCAGTTCTTC. Filled out from reference TRBV7-9 and TRBJ2-1, the complete variable domain reads DTGVSQNPRHKITKRGQNVTFRCDPISEHNRLYWYRQTLGQGPEFLTYFQNEAQLEKSRLLSDRFSAERPKGSFSTLEIQRTEQGDSAMYLCASSLASGNEQFFGPGTRLTVL.

Comments on this clone: The identical CDR3 is also encoded by other nucleotide sequences in the sample. The genes are TRBV7-9 and TRBJ2-1; TRBD2 agrees at 9 bases. The CDR3 covers 16 residues. J gave up 1 base and V 0 bases, and 1 base lay outside the gene matches. CDR1 SEHNR and CDR2 FQNEAQ come from the germline V gene (reference sequence). The CDR3 loop is CASSLALAGSYNEQFF. As DNA, the CDR3 is TGTGCCAGCAGCTTAGCACTAGCGGGTTCCTACAATGAGCAGTTCTTC.